Below, 16 T cell receptor beta chains from the same sample are listed, as sequenced in a study of T cell responses to AZD1222 COVID-19 vaccine (dated by TCRdb to the early 2020s). The intended sense of this specimen's time point label: baseline before first vaccination. The library relied on the immunoSEQ multiplex PCR assay. Here the immuneACCESS table is served through TCRdb, limited to in-frame sequences with V and J called. Missing clones are a known gap in these copies; in checked studies unresolved V genes cover under half, and the rest lacks a known reason. Counted in this sample were approximately 110,000 clones; more than 70% of them appeared once. The ten largest clonotypes hold less than 6% of the sample. Sequencing used peripheral blood, obtained on day 0 of AZD1222 vaccination. The receptor set was obtained from an adult in good health.

The chain recombines TRBV14 with TRBJ1-2, with 9 nucleotides matching TRBD1. Trimming removed 9 bases from V and 7 bases from J; junction bases left unmatched: 12. The germline gives CDR1 SGHDN, CDR2 FVKESK. This CDR3 has 14 residues. In DNA, the CDR3 is TGTGCCAGTAGAAAAACGGGACAGGGTTCTGGCTACACCTTC. This sequence encodes CASRKTGQGSGYTF.

The J gene is TRBJ2-3, the V gene TRBV7-9; D uncertain. V lost 3 bases to trimming and J lost 2 bases, with 3 bases between them. The CDR3 extends over 12 amino acids. The V gene's germline CDR1 is SEHNR and CDR2 FQNEAQ (reference sequence). The CDR3 DNA sequence: TGTGCCAGCAGCTTCCACACAGATACGCAGTATTTT. This gives the protein CASSFHTDTQYF.

The chain is built from TRBV5-8 and TRBJ1-6; D is possibly TRBD1 (5 bases). This CDR3 comprises 16 residues. Germline assignment: CDR1 SGHTS and CDR2 YDEGEE. The germline V and J ends were trimmed by 4 bases and 4 bases, with 15 bases remaining between them. This CDR3 reads CASSVYRTNYNSPLHF. DNA for the CDR3: TGTGCCAGCAGCGTCTACCGGACAAATTATAATTCACCCCTCCACTTT.

This chain uses TRBV6-4 with TRBJ1-2; a possible D gene is TRBD1 (5 bases). This CDR3 has 14 residues. Germline-derived CDR1 and CDR2 are MRHNA and SNTAGT. V lost 2 bases, J lost 8 bases, and 15 bases lay in between. CDR3 in DNA: TGTGCCAGCAGTGACCGACCAGGGCTAAAGGGCTACACCTTC. Its protein is CASSDRPGLKGYTF.

As for this clone: This specimen includes other DNA sequences encoding the same CDR3. The chain recombines TRBV19 with TRBJ1-2, with 7 bases aligning to TRBD1. J was trimmed by 6 bases and V by 5 bases; bases with no gene match: 3. Germline V lookup: CDR1 LNHDA, CDR2 SQIVND (reference sequence). The CDR3 has 12 residues. Written as DNA, the CDR3 is TGTGCCAGTAGTCGACAGGGAAATGGCTACACCTTC. It is translated as CASSRQGNGYTF.

The chain joins TRBV6-1 to TRBJ2-2, with D possibly TRBD1 on 6 matching bases. The CDR3 length is 16 residues. Germline CDR1 is MNHNS and CDR2 is SASEGT. Trimming took 2 bases from V and 0 from J, leaving 10 bases between them. The CDR3 is CASSERTAANTGELFF. The CDR3 DNA is TGTGCCAGCAGTGAAAGGACAGCAGCGAACACCGGGGAGCTGTTTTTT.

The chain joins TRBV7-2 to TRBJ2-5; D not resolved. Trimming removed 6 bases at V and 1 base at J, with 15 bases between. Germline values: CDR1 SGHTA, CDR2 FQGNSA. The CDR3 runs to 15 residues. The CDR3, as DNA: TGTGCCAGCAGTCTCTATACCCGGGTCCAAGAGACCCAGTACTTC. Its protein product is CASSLYTRVQETQYF. The full variable domain, completed using reference TRBV7-2 and TRBJ2-5, is GAGVSQSPSNKVTEKGKDVELRCDPISGHTALYWYRQSLGQGLEFLIYFQGNSAPDKSGLPSDRFSAERTGGSVSTLTIQRTQQEDSAVYLCASSLYTRVQETQYFGPGTRLLVL.

A few counts support this clone. The chain employs TRBV18 and TRBJ1-2; D not resolved. V was cut by 0 bases and J by 2 bases, with 10 bases left in between. Germline CDR1 reads KGHSH; CDR2 reads LQKENI. This CDR3 has 15 amino acids. The CDR3 sequence: CASSPPAEGNYGYTF. DNA for the CDR3: TGTGCCAGCTCACCACCGGCGGAGGGCAACTATGGCTACACCTTC.

This clone appeared a single time. The chain has TRBV11-1 and TRBJ1-1, with D possibly TRBD1 on 6 matching bases. Deletions cut 4 bases from V and 2 bases from J, with 8 bases between. The CDR3 loop spans 13 amino acids. Germline V CDR1 and CDR2: SGHAT, FQDESV (reference sequence). In DNA, the CDR3 is TGTGCCAGCAGCTCACAGGGAAACACTGAAGCTTTCTTT. This translates into CASSSQGNTEAFF.

The CDR3 region is CSVDRTGGNYGYTF. In DNA, the CDR3 is TGCAGCGTTGATCGGACAGGGGGCAACTATGGCTACACCTTC. The V gene is TRBV29-1, the J gene TRBJ1-2; 11 bases line up with TRBD1. The germline gives CDR1 SQVTM, CDR2 ANQGSEA. The CDR3 totals 14 residues. The J segment lost 2 bases and the V segment lost 3 bases, leaving 2 bases of the junction unmatched.

The gene calls are TRBV5-8 and TRBJ2-5, with D possibly matching TRBD1 (5 bases). V lost 0 bases, J lost 3 bases, and 12 bases lay in between. Germline values: CDR1 SGHTS, CDR2 YDEGEE. The CDR3 length is 15 residues. The CDR3 is CASSLGTRKKETQYF. CDR3 DNA sequence: TGTGCCAGCAGCTTGGGGACAAGAAAAAAAGAGACCCAGTACTTC.

The V gene is TRBV6-2 or TRBV6-3, the J gene TRBJ2-7; 9 bases map to TRBD2. J lost 3 bases, V lost 3 bases, and 6 bases had no gene match. The CDR3 runs 15 residues. Germline loops: CDR1 MNHEY, CDR2 SVGEGT. As DNA, the CDR3 is TGTGCCAGCAGTTATCGGGCTAGCGGGAACTACGAGCAGTACTTC. This codes for CASSYRASGNYEQYF.

This chain connects TRBV6-1 to TRBJ2-4, with D hard to call. The CDR3 runs to 13 residues. V lost 2 bases and J 7 bases, leaving 9 bases between the germline ends. The germline V gene has CDR1 MNHNS and CDR2 SASEGT. DNA for the CDR3: TGTGCCAGCAGTGAATCGCACGGGAACATTCAGTACTTC. Protein sequence: CASSESHGNIQYF.

The rearrangement links TRBV6-2 or TRBV6-3 to TRBJ1-4; possible D gene TRBD1, 5 bases. The CDR3 has 16 residues. Trimming removed 0 bases from V and 5 bases from J, with 13 bases in between. Germline V gives CDR1 MNHEY, CDR2 SVGEGT. The CDR3 nucleotides read TGTGCCAGCAGTTACTCCTGGGACGGCAGAAATGAAAAACTGTTTTTT. Residues: CASSYSWDGRNEKLFF.

The chain links TRBV7-8 to TRBJ1-1; TRBD1 matches 11 bases. The CDR3 is 16 amino acids. V lost 5 bases to trimming and J lost 6 bases; unmatched junction nucleotides: 11. Germline CDR1 SGHVS, CDR2 FQNEAQ. Written as DNA, the CDR3 is TGTGCCAGCAGCCCACGGACAGGGGGCTTAAAGTCTGAAGCTTTCTTT. Residues: CASSPRTGGLKSEAFF.

The V and J genes are TRBV6-5 and TRBJ1-3, with D tentatively TRBD1 (5 bases). CDR1 and CDR2 (germline): MNHEY, SVGAGI. Trimming stripped 6 bases from V and 0 bases from J, with 12 bases between. The length of the CDR3 is 15 residues. The CDR3 is CASSPGGTSGNTIYF. The DNA for the CDR3 is TGTGCCAGCAGCCCCGGGGGTACCTCTGGAAACACCATATATTTT.